A selection of T cell receptor beta chains follows, all from one sample in a study of blood T cell repertoires in COVID-19. The protocol was immunoSEQ multiplex PCR, while the TCRdb copy is restricted to in-frame clones and leaves out a portion. The table includes more than 200,000 clones, less than 90% detected once. The sequencing sample was made of peripheral blood. The receptors shown here come from a woman in her sixties or seventies with active or convalescent COVID-19. CDR3s include the opening cysteine and the closing phenylalanine or tryptophan. The D gene is left open where the match is weak. The listing skips clone size in some rows; elsewhere it reads once, few, many or a size class.

TRBV28	NA	NA	TRBJ1-2	CASSSHQGSYGYTF	TGTGCCAGCAGTTCCCACCAGGGAAGTTATGGCTACACCTTC
TRBV5-5	few	TRBD1	TRBJ1-6	CASSSQGADSPLHF	TGTGCCAGCAGCTCTCAGGGGGCGGATTCACCCCTCCACTTT
TRBV7-9	NA	NA	TRBJ2-1	CASNRRGGGTDSYNEQFF	TGTGCCAGCAACCGAAGGGGGGGTGGAACGGACTCCTACAATGAGCAGTTCTTC
TRBV19	NA	NA	TRBJ1-2	CASSIGSRPYYGYTF	TGTGCCAGTAGTATAGGTTCCAGGCCTTACTATGGCTACACCTTC
TRBV19	NA	NA	TRBJ1-1	CASSLPLIQGFYTEAFF	TGTGCCAGTAGCCTCCCCCTAATCCAGGGATTTTACACTGAAGCTTTCTTT
TRBV5-6	NA	NA	TRBJ1-2	CASSLVELNYGYTF	TGTGCCAGCAGCTTGGTCGAGCTTAACTATGGCTACACCTTC
TRBV5-8	NA	NA	TRBJ1-1	CASSIGTSLNTEAFF	TGTGCCAGCAGCATTGGGACATCCTTGAACACTGAAGCTTTCTTT
TRBV9	few	TRBD2	TRBJ2-2	CASSPTLIAGGNTGELFF	TGTGCCAGCAGCCCTACCCTTATAGCGGGAGGCAACACCGGGGAGCTGTTTTTT
TRBV18	NA	NA	TRBJ2-3	CASSPISQGGTDTQYF	TGTGCCAGCTCACCAATATCTCAAGGAGGCACAGATACGCAGTATTTT
TRBV19	NA	TRBD1	TRBJ2-7	CASRRQGASDEQYF	TGTGCCAGTAGACGTCAGGGGGCGTCGGACGAGCAGTACTTC
TRBV5-8	NA	NA	TRBJ1-5	CASSLMGGDQPQHF	TGTGCCAGCAGCCTGATGGGGGGTGATCAGCCCCAGCATTTT
TRBV19	few	NA	TRBJ2-7	CASSPGRHSYEQYF	TGTGCCAGTAGCCCAGGGAGGCACTCCTACGAGCAGTACTTC
TRBV7-2	NA	TRBD1	TRBJ1-6	CASSLTDRVFYNSPLHF	TGTGCCAGCAGCTTGACCGACAGGGTTTTTTATAATTCACCCCTCCACTTT
TRBV12-3/TRBV12-4	NA	NA	TRBJ1-1	CASAEGGTEAFF	TGTGCCAGCGCGGAGGGTGGAACTGAAGCTTTCTTT
TRBV19	NA	NA	TRBJ2-1	CASSGRTANNEQFF	TGTGCCAGTAGTGGCAGGACAGCAAATAATGAGCAGTTCTTC
TRBV3-1/TRBV3-2	NA	TRBD1	TRBJ1-2	CASSQQGALHGYTF	TGTGCCAGCAGCCAACAGGGGGCGTTGCATGGCTACACCTTC
TRBV7-7	NA	NA	TRBJ2-7	CASSLQGSHEQYF	TGTGCTAGCAGCCTTCAGGGTTCCCACGAGCAGTACTTC
TRBV28	NA	NA	TRBJ2-7	CASAGGGNEQYF	TGTGCCTCGGCGGGTGGGGGGAACGAGCAGTACTTC
TRBV3-1/TRBV3-2	NA	TRBD1	TRBJ2-3	CASSQTTGSTDTQYF	TGTGCCAGCAGCCAGACGACAGGGTCTACAGATACGCAGTATTTT
TRBV7-2	NA	TRBD2	TRBJ2-2	CASSRPGLAGVGELFF	TGTGCCAGCAGCCGCCCGGGACTAGCGGGAGTCGGGGAGCTGTTTTTT